This is a list of T cell receptor beta chains from one sample in a study of molecular identifiers for immune sequencing clone quantification. TCRdb recomputed calls from the PCR reads with MiXCR, one row per CDR3 protein. The repertoire holds over 85,000 distinct CDR3 sequences, with about 21% as singletons. Sequencing input: naive CD8+ T cells from blood, with Jurkat cell RNA spiked in. Receptor source: a human donor in good health. Some libraries in this study had Jurkat cell RNA spiked in. Each CDR3 is given with its conserved first and last residue. Fields, in order: CDR3 DNA, CDR3 protein, D gene, clone size, V gene, J gene. A D gene is named only where the DNA matches it firmly. The size of a clone is reported for some rows only, either as once, few or many, or as a class for expanded clones.

CDR3 DNA: TGTGCCAGCAGCTACGGGACTTCTTTTTATGAGCAGTTCTTC
CDR3 protein: CASSYGTSFYEQFF
D gene: -
clone size: few
V gene: TRBV5-4
J gene: TRBJ2-1

CDR3 DNA: TGCAGTGCTAGGGAGGGATGGGTTTTGAGGGCGTCTGAAGCTTTCTTT
CDR3 protein: CSAREGWVLRASEAFF
D gene: -
clone size: -
V gene: TRBV20-1
J gene: TRBJ1-1

CDR3 DNA: TGTGCCAGCAGCTCAGAGGGGCTGAACACTGAAGCTTTCTTT
CDR3 protein: CASSSEGLNTEAFF
D gene: -
clone size: few
V gene: TRBV7-6
J gene: TRBJ1-1

CDR3 DNA: TGTGCCAGCAGTGCTTACGGCAGCGACGACGAGACCCAGTACTTC
CDR3 protein: CASSAYGSDDETQYF
D gene: -
clone size: many
V gene: TRBV6-5
J gene: TRBJ2-5

CDR3 DNA: TGTGCCAGCAGCAACGGACTAGAAGGGGGCGATACGCAGTATTTT
CDR3 protein: CASSNGLEGGDTQYF
D gene: -
clone size: -
V gene: TRBV7-9
J gene: TRBJ2-3

CDR3 DNA: TGTGCCAGCAGCCCAAGACTCACCTCGGGCAGTTGGATGTCTGGAAACACCATATATTTT
CDR3 protein: CASSPRLTSGSWMSGNTIYF
D gene: -
clone size: few
V gene: TRBV3-1
J gene: TRBJ1-3

CDR3 DNA: TGTGCCAGCAGCACCCGGGTACTAGTTCAAGAGACCCAGTACTTC
CDR3 protein: CASSTRVLVQETQYF
D gene: -
clone size: many
V gene: TRBV7-6
J gene: TRBJ2-5

CDR3 DNA: TGTGCCAGCAGCGCGAGCCCAGGACAAGGGACCCAGTACTTC
CDR3 protein: CASSASPGQGTQYF
D gene: -
clone size: -
V gene: TRBV11-2
J gene: TRBJ2-5

CDR3 DNA: TGTGCCACCAGGACTAGCGGGGGCTTGGGGGTCTACGAGCAGTGCTTC
CDR3 protein: CATRTSGGLGVYEQCF
D gene: TRBD2
clone size: -
V gene: TRBV2
J gene: TRBJ2-7

CDR3 DNA: TGTGCCAGCAGCGACACCTCTAATGAAAAACTGTTTTTT
CDR3 protein: CASSDTSNEKLFF
D gene: -
clone size: many
V gene: TRBV7-9
J gene: TRBJ1-4

CDR3 DNA: TGTGCCAGTAGTATACTGAACACTGAAGCTTTCTTT
CDR3 protein: CASSILNTEAFF
D gene: -
clone size: many
V gene: TRBV19
J gene: TRBJ1-1

CDR3 DNA: TGTGCCAGCAGCTTATCACTGGGAATGGACACTGAAGCTTTCTTT
CDR3 protein: CASSLSLGMDTEAFF
D gene: -
clone size: many
V gene: TRBV7-6
J gene: TRBJ1-1

CDR3 DNA: TGTGCCAGCTCGGCCAGGGCAGATACGCAGTATTTT
CDR3 protein: CASSARADTQYF
D gene: -
clone size: few
V gene: TRBV12-3/TRBV12-4
J gene: TRBJ2-3

CDR3 DNA: TGCAGTGCTAGGGAACTAGCGGAGTACGAGCAGTACTTC
CDR3 protein: CSARELAEYEQYF
D gene: TRBD2
clone size: many
V gene: TRBV20-1
J gene: TRBJ2-7

CDR3 DNA: TGTGCCAGCAGTCTTTCTAGCGGGGGGCAGAACACCGGGGAGCTGTTTTTT
CDR3 protein: CASSLSSGGQNTGELFF
D gene: TRBD2
clone size: many
V gene: TRBV28
J gene: TRBJ2-2

CDR3 DNA: TGCGCCAGCAGCCAAGTGGCAGGGCGATACAATGAGCAGTTCTTC
CDR3 protein: CASSQVAGRYNEQFF
D gene: -
clone size: many
V gene: TRBV4-3
J gene: TRBJ2-1

CDR3 DNA: TGTGCCAGCAGCTTCGGACTAACCCCCGAGCAGTACTTC
CDR3 protein: CASSFGLTPEQYF
D gene: -
clone size: -
V gene: TRBV11-2
J gene: TRBJ2-7

CDR3 DNA: TGTGCCAGCAGCCAAGAGATACTCGGGACGGCGTATGGCAACACCTTC
CDR3 protein: CASSQEILGTAYGNTF
D gene: -
clone size: -
V gene: TRBV14
J gene: TRBJ1-2

CDR3 DNA: TGTGCCAGCTCACCACCGAGTTATGGGACGGGGGAGCAGTACTTC
CDR3 protein: CASSPPSYGTGEQYF
D gene: -
clone size: -
V gene: TRBV18
J gene: TRBJ2-7

CDR3 DNA: TGTGCCAGCAGCTTCTGGGCGGGAGCGTCCGGGGAGCTGTTTTTT
CDR3 protein: CASSFWAGASGELFF
D gene: TRBD2
clone size: -
V gene: TRBV7-2
J gene: TRBJ2-2

CDR3 DNA: TGTGCCAGCAGTTTTCAGGGCTCCTCCTACGAGCAGTACTTC
CDR3 protein: CASSFQGSSYEQYF
D gene: -
clone size: -
V gene: TRBV27
J gene: TRBJ2-7

CDR3 DNA: TGCAGTGCTAGAGATATCGCGGGGCCTGGGGAGCTGTTTTTT
CDR3 protein: CSARDIAGPGELFF
D gene: -
clone size: many
V gene: TRBV20-1
J gene: TRBJ2-2

CDR3 DNA: TGTGCCAGCAGTCCGACAGCTAACTATGGCTACACCTTC
CDR3 protein: CASSPTANYGYTF
D gene: -
clone size: -
V gene: TRBV6-2/TRBV6-3
J gene: TRBJ1-2

CDR3 DNA: TGTGCCAGCAGCTTGGGGCAGGGAATGTACGAGCAGTACTTC
CDR3 protein: CASSLGQGMYEQYF
D gene: -
clone size: many
V gene: TRBV5-5
J gene: TRBJ2-7

CDR3 DNA: TGTGCCTGGAGTAGGAGCTTACAGGTCGCACGGGAAAAACTGTTTTTT
CDR3 protein: CAWSRSLQVAREKLFF
D gene: -
clone size: -
V gene: TRBV30
J gene: TRBJ1-4

CDR3 DNA: TGTGCCAGCAGTTACTCTAGAAGTTACGAGCAGTACTTC
CDR3 protein: CASSYSRSYEQYF
D gene: -
clone size: -
V gene: TRBV6-5
J gene: TRBJ2-7

CDR3 DNA: TGTGCCAGCAGTGAAAATTCACCCCTCCACTTT
CDR3 protein: CASSENSPLHF
D gene: -
clone size: many
V gene: TRBV6-1
J gene: TRBJ1-6

CDR3 DNA: TGTGCCAGCAGCCGGACAGGGGAGCACGTCACCTACGAGCAGTACTTC
CDR3 protein: CASSRTGEHVTYEQYF
D gene: TRBD1
clone size: -
V gene: TRBV14
J gene: TRBJ2-7

CDR3 DNA: TGTGCCAGTAGTATAGGTGGCGGACAGAGGGCCCATACGCAGTATTTT
CDR3 protein: CASSIGGGQRAHTQYF
D gene: -
clone size: many
V gene: TRBV19
J gene: TRBJ2-3

CDR3 DNA: TGCGCCAGCAGCCAAGAAGGAGAGACCCCCACTGAAGCTTTCTTT
CDR3 protein: CASSQEGETPTEAFF
D gene: -
clone size: many
V gene: TRBV4-3
J gene: TRBJ1-1

CDR3 DNA: TGCAGCGTTGAGGGGGGGGCTGTGTCCTACGAGCAGTACTTC
CDR3 protein: CSVEGGAVSYEQYF
D gene: -
clone size: -
V gene: TRBV29-1
J gene: TRBJ2-7

CDR3 DNA: TGCAGCGTTGAATCGACAGCCACAAACACTGAAGCTTTCTTT
CDR3 protein: CSVESTATNTEAFF
D gene: -
clone size: -
V gene: TRBV29-1
J gene: TRBJ1-1

CDR3 DNA: TGTGCCAGCAGTGAAGGGCCAGAACCCTACGAGCAGTACTTC
CDR3 protein: CASSEGPEPYEQYF
D gene: -
clone size: many
V gene: TRBV2
J gene: TRBJ2-7

CDR3 DNA: TGTGCCAGTAGTACCGGGACAGGGGTTAGGGGCAATCAGCCCCAGCATTTT
CDR3 protein: CASSTGTGVRGNQPQHF
D gene: TRBD1
clone size: many
V gene: TRBV19
J gene: TRBJ1-5

CDR3 DNA: TGCAGCGTTGAAGATCTAGCGGGCCTCTCCTACGAGCAGTACTTC
CDR3 protein: CSVEDLAGLSYEQYF
D gene: TRBD2
clone size: many
V gene: TRBV29-1
J gene: TRBJ2-7

CDR3 DNA: TGTGCCAGTAGTATAGGGACCGCGGGATACGAGCAGTACTTC
CDR3 protein: CASSIGTAGYEQYF
D gene: -
clone size: few
V gene: TRBV19
J gene: TRBJ2-7

CDR3 DNA: TGCGCCAGCAGCCAAGATTGGGGATACGAGCAGTACTTC
CDR3 protein: CASSQDWGYEQYF
D gene: -
clone size: -
V gene: TRBV4-3
J gene: TRBJ2-7

CDR3 DNA: TGTGCCAGCAGCCCCCGGACTAGCGGGAGCTCCTACGAGCAGTACTTC
CDR3 protein: CASSPRTSGSSYEQYF
D gene: TRBD2
clone size: few
V gene: TRBV9
J gene: TRBJ2-7

CDR3 DNA: TGTGCCTGGGGAACAGGGGGCAGCTACACCTTC
CDR3 protein: CAWGTGGSYTF
D gene: TRBD1
clone size: many
V gene: TRBV30
J gene: TRBJ1-2

CDR3 DNA: TGTGCCAGTAGCCGGGACTACGTCCAAGAGACCCAGTACTTC
CDR3 protein: CASSRDYVQETQYF
D gene: TRBD2
clone size: few
V gene: TRBV19
J gene: TRBJ2-5

CDR3 DNA: TGTGCCAGCAGTCCATTCTCGCGGGGGGATGCCAAAAACATTCAGTACTTC
CDR3 protein: CASSPFSRGDAKNIQYF
D gene: TRBD2
clone size: many
V gene: TRBV6-5
J gene: TRBJ2-4

CDR3 DNA: TGTGCCAGCAGCACCAGAGTTGGGGATACGCAGTATTTT
CDR3 protein: CASSTRVGDTQYF
D gene: -
clone size: few
V gene: TRBV11-3
J gene: TRBJ2-3

CDR3 DNA: TGTGCCAGCAGCTTGGATGCGGGCAGCCCCCAAGAGACCCAGTACTTT
CDR3 protein: CASSLDAGSPQETQYF
D gene: -
clone size: once
V gene: TRBV5-5
J gene: TRBJ2-5

CDR3 DNA: TGCGCCAGCAGCCAAGGGGCAGGGGCCACCGGGGAGCTGTTTTTT
CDR3 protein: CASSQGAGATGELFF
D gene: -
clone size: -
V gene: TRBV4-3
J gene: TRBJ2-2

CDR3 DNA: TGTGCCAGCAGCCCGGGACAGCCCATCGACAATGAGCAGTTCTTC
CDR3 protein: CASSPGQPIDNEQFF
D gene: TRBD1
clone size: many
V gene: TRBV7-2
J gene: TRBJ2-1

CDR3 DNA: TGTGCCAGTAGTCAACCGACAGGCGAAGCTTTCTTT
CDR3 protein: CASSQPTGEAFF
D gene: -
clone size: few
V gene: TRBV19
J gene: TRBJ1-1

CDR3 DNA: TGTGCCAGCAGCTTAATTATCGGACACACCGGGGAGCTGTTTTTT
CDR3 protein: CASSLIIGHTGELFF
D gene: -
clone size: many
V gene: TRBV7-2
J gene: TRBJ2-2

CDR3 DNA: TGTGCCAGCAGCCAAGGTGGTAGCAATCAGCCCCAGCATTTT
CDR3 protein: CASSQGGSNQPQHF
D gene: -
clone size: many
V gene: TRBV3-1
J gene: TRBJ1-5

CDR3 DNA: TGTGCCAGCAGCAGAAAAGAGGGTCGGTGGACCGGGGAGCTGTTTTTT
CDR3 protein: CASSRKEGRWTGELFF
D gene: -
clone size: -
V gene: TRBV27
J gene: TRBJ2-2

CDR3 DNA: TGTGCCAGTAGTATAGGGGGAGTCGAAGCTTTCTTT
CDR3 protein: CASSIGGVEAFF
D gene: -
clone size: -
V gene: TRBV19
J gene: TRBJ1-1

CDR3 DNA: TGTGCCAGCAGTTACTCGTTGGGACTAGCCCCTAACACCGGGGAGCTGTTTTTT
CDR3 protein: CASSYSLGLAPNTGELFF
D gene: TRBD2
clone size: few
V gene: TRBV6-2/TRBV6-3
J gene: TRBJ2-2

CDR3 DNA: TGTGCCAGCAGCCTGGGGGACAGGGACCCTCCCGAGCAGTACTTC
CDR3 protein: CASSLGDRDPPEQYF
D gene: TRBD1
clone size: many
V gene: TRBV27
J gene: TRBJ2-7

CDR3 DNA: TGTGCCAGCAGCTCAAGTATGGGGCCCACTGAAGCTTTCTTT
CDR3 protein: CASSSSMGPTEAFF
D gene: -
clone size: many
V gene: TRBV7-9
J gene: TRBJ1-1